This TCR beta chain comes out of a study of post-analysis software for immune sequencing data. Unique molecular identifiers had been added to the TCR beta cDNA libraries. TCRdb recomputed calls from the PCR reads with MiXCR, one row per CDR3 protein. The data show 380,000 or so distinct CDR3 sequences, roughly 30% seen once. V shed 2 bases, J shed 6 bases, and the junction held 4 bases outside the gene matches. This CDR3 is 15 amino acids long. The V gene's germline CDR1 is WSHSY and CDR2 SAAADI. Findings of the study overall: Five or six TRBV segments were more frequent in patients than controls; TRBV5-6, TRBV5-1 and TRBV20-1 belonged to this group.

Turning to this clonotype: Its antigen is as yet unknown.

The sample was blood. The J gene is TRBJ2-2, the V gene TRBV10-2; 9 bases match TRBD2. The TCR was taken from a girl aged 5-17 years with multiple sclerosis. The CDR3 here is CASSERGGGSGELFF. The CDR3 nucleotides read TGCGCCAGCAGTGAGCGCGGGGGGGGATCCGGGGAGCTGTTTTTT.